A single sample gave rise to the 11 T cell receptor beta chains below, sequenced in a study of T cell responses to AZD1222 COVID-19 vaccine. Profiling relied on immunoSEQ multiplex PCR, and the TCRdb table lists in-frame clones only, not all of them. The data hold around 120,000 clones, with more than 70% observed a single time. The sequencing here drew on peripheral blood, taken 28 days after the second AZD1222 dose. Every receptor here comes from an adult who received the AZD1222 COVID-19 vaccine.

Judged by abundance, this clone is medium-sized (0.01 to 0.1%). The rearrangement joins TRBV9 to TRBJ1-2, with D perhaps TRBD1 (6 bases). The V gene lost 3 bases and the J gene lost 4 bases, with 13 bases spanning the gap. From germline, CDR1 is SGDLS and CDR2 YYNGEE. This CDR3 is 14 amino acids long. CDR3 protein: CASSALTGSYGYTF. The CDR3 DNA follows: TGTGCCAGCAGCGCCCTAACAGGGAGCTATGGCTACACCTTC. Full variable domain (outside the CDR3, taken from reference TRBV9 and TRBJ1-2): DSGVTQTPKHLITATGQRVTLRCSPRSGDLSVYWYQQSLDQGLQFLIQYYNGEERAKGNILERFSAQQFPDLHSELNLSSLELGDSALYFCASSALTGSYGYTFGSGTRLTVV.

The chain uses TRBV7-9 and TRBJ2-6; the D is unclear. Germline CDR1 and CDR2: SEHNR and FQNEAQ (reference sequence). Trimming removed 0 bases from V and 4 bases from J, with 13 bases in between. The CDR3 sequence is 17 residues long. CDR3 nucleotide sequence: TGTGCCAGCAGCTTAGCTCTTGGTGGCGGAGGGGCCAACGTCCTGACTTTC. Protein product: CASSLALGGGGANVLTF.

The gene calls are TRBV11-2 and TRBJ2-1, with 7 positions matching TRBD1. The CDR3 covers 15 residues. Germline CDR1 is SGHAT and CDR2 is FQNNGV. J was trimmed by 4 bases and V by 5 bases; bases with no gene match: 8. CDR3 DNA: TGTGCCAGCAGCGAAACCCGGGACAGTTACAATGAGCAGTTCTTC. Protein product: CASSETRDSYNEQFF.

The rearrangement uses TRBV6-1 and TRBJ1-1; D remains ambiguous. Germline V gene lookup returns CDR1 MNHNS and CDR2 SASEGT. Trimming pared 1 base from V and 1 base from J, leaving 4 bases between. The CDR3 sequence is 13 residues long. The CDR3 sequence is CASSEVRNTEAFF. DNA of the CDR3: TGTGCCAGCAGTGAAGTGAGGAACACTGAAGCTTTCTTT.

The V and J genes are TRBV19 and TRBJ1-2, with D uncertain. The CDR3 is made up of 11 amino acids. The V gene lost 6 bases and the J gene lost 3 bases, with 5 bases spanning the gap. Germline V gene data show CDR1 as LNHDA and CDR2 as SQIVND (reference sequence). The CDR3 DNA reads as TGTGCCAGTAGGGGAGACTATGGCTACACCTTC. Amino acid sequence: CASRGDYGYTF.

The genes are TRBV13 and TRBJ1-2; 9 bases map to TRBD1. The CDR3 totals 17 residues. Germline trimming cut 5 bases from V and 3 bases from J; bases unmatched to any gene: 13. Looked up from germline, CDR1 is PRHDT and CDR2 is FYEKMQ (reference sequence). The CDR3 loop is CASSLDRGENGDYGYTF. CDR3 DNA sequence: TGTGCCAGCAGCCTGGACAGGGGAGAAAACGGAGACTATGGCTACACCTTC.

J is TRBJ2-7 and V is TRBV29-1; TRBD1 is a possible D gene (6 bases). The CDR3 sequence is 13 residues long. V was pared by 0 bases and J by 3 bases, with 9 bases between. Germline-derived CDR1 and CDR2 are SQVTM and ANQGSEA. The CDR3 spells CSVEDPRGYEQYF. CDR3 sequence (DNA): TGCAGCGTTGAAGATCCCAGGGGCTACGAGCAGTACTTC.

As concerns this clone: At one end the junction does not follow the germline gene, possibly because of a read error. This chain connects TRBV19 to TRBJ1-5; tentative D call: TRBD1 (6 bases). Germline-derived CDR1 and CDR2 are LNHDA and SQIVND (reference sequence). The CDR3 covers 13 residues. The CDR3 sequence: CASRIGGGQPQHF. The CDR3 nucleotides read TGTGCCAGTAGAATAGGGGGGGGACAGCCCCAGCATTTT.

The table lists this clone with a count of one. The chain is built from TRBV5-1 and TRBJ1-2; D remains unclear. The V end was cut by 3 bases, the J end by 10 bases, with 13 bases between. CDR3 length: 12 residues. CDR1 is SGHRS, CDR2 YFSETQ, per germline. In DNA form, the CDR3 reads TGCGCCAGCAGCTCAGATATTTTTGACTACACCTTC. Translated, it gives CASSSDIFDYTF. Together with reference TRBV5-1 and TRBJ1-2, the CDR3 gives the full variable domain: KAGVTQTPRYLIKTRGQQVTLSCSPISGHRSVSWYQQTPGQGLQFLFEYFSETQRNKGNFPGRFSGRQFSNSRSEMNVSTLELGDSALYLCASSSDIFDYTFGSGTRLTVV.

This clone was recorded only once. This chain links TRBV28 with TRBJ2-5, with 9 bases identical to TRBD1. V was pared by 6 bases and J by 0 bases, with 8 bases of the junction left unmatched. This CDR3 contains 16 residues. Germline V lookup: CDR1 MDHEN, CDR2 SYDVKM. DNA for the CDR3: TGTGCCAGCAGAGTTCCCGGGACAGGGTACCAAGAGACCCAGTACTTC. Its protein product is CASRVPGTGYQETQYF.

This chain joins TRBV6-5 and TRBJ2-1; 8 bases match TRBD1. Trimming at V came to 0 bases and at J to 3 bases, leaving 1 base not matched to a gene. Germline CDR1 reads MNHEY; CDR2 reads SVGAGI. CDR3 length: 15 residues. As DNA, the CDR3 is TGTGCCAGCAGTTACTCCGGGACAGGCTACAATGAGCAGTTCTTC. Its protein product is CASSYSGTGYNEQFF.